The 22 T cell receptor beta chains given below trace back to one sample, sequenced in a study of T cell repertoires in cytomegalovirus infection. No antigen is known for these receptors. TCRdb re-called the reads through MiXCR, storing one row per CDR3 protein. The sample holds roughly 350,000 distinct CDR3 sequences, approximately 30% seen once. Source: cultured PBMCs, taken from culture after CMV antigen stimulation. Receptors were obtained from a human donor in good health (CMV status not recorded). Some clones in this sample may be carry-over from other donors' samples.

This clonotype was counted only a few times. This rearrangement joins TRBV11-2 to TRBJ2-3, with D hard to call. Germline V gives CDR1 SGHAT, CDR2 FQNNGV. Trimming removed 5 bases from V and 6 bases from J, with 9 bases in between. The CDR3 is made up of 12 amino acids. The CDR3 sequence: CASSPKWDTQYF. The CDR3 coding sequence is TGTGCCAGCAGCCCCAAGTGGGATACGCAGTATTTT.

The V and J genes are TRBV5-4 and TRBJ2-1; D unclear. Germline CDR1 reads SGHNT; CDR2 reads YYREEE (reference sequence). V was shortened by 0 bases and J by 7 bases, with 11 bases between the two germline ends. There are 14 residues in the CDR3. The CDR3 DNA is TGTGCCAGCAGCTTGGAAGCGTCCCATAATGAGCAGTTCTTC. This gives the protein CASSLEASHNEQFF.

The J gene is TRBJ2-7, the V gene TRBV27; 8 bases agree with TRBD1. Trimming took 5 bases from V and 2 from J; bases not matched to a gene: 2. Germline CDR1 and CDR2: MNHEY and SMNVEV (reference sequence). This CDR3 is built from 13 residues. The DNA of the CDR3 is TGTGCCAGCAGTCCCAGGGGGCCCTACGAGCAGTACTTC. Its translation: CASSPRGPYEQYF.

The gene calls are TRBV20-1 and TRBJ2-1, with 9 positions matching TRBD2. CDR3 length equals 15 residues. Germline CDR1 and CDR2: DFQATT and SNEGSKA (reference sequence). V dropped 5 bases and J dropped 0; count of bases not matched to a gene: 5. The CDR3 coding sequence is TGCAGTGCTGAAGCGGGGGGAAGCTCCTACAATGAGCAGTTCTTC. It codes for CSAEAGGSSYNEQFF.

The chain links TRBV19 to TRBJ2-1, with D maybe TRBD2 (5 bases). The germline CDR1 and CDR2 sequences are LNHDA and SQIVND (reference sequence). The CDR3 totals 15 residues. V was trimmed by 5 bases and J by 3 bases, leaving 14 bases between them. CDR3 amino acids: CASSSGAGIYNEQFF. DNA of the CDR3: TGTGCCAGTAGTTCCGGCGCCGGGATCTACAATGAGCAGTTCTTC. The whole variable domain, remainder taken from reference TRBV19 and TRBJ2-1, is DGGITQSPKYLFRKEGQNVTLSCEQNLNHDAMYWYRQDPGQGLRLIYYSQIVNDFQKGDIAEGYSVSREKKESFPLTVTSAQKNPTAFYLCASSSGAGIYNEQFFGPGTRLTVL.

A few counts support this clonotype. The gene calls are TRBV7-9 and TRBJ1-2; D remains unclear. Germline V gene data show CDR1 as SEHNR and CDR2 as FQNEAQ (reference sequence). Trimming pared 5 bases from V and 6 bases from J, leaving 13 bases between. The CDR3 runs to 13 residues. The CDR3 DNA reads as TGTGCCAGCAGCCTCGGGCAGGCTAATGGCTACACCTTC. Protein sequence: CASSLGQANGYTF.

The chain recombines TRBV6-1 with TRBJ1-6; 7 bases align to TRBD1. Trimming at V came to 6 bases and at J to 12 bases, leaving 11 bases not matched to a gene. Germline V CDR1 and CDR2: MNHNS, SASEGT. The CDR3 length is 14 residues. The CDR3 protein is CASSEGQGGQPLHF. CDR3 nucleotides: TGTGCCAGCAGCGAGGGGCAGGGGGGACAACCCCTCCACTTT.

The V call is TRBV6-1, the J call TRBJ1-6; unclear D gene. Trimming removed 2 bases at V and 9 bases at J, with 20 bases between. Germline CDR1 is MNHNS and CDR2 is SASEGT. This CDR3 contains 17 residues. In DNA, the CDR3 is TGTGCCAGCAGTGAACTCCTCATTCTACAGATGCGTTCACCCCTCCACTTT. Its protein product is CASSELLILQMRSPLHF.

The CDR3 DNA is TGCGCCAGCAGCCGTTCCACAGGGGTCCTTGAGCTGTTTTTT. This translates into CASSRSTGVLELFF. V gene TRBV5-1 combines with J gene TRBJ1-4, with TRBD1 matching 7 bases. Unmatched junction bases numbered 14, after V lost 4 bases and J lost 14 bases. CDR3 length: 14 residues. CDR1 SGHRS and CDR2 YFSETQ come from the germline V gene.

A few counts support this clonotype. The chain recombines TRBV6-2 or TRBV6-3 with TRBJ1-2; TRBD1 matches at 7 bases. CDR3 length: 15 amino acids. J was trimmed by 3 bases and V by 6 bases; bases with no gene match: 10. Germline lookup yields CDR1 MNHEY and CDR2 SVGEGT. The DNA for the CDR3 is TGTGCCAGCAGCACCGACAGGGAGGGCGACTATGGCTACACCTTC. This gives the protein CASSTDREGDYGYTF.

DNA of the CDR3: TGCGCCAGCAGCCAAGATTCTGGGATAGCGGGGGCTAATGAGCAGTTCTTC. This translates into CASSQDSGIAGANEQFF. J is TRBJ2-1 and V is TRBV4-1; 9 nucleotides align to TRBD2. Germline CDR1 MGHRA, CDR2 YSYEKL. Unmatched junction bases numbered 10, after V lost 0 bases and J lost 7 bases. The CDR3 spans 17 residues.

This clonotype has only a few counts. The CDR3 DNA sequence: TGTGCCAGTAGTATATCAGGGACACGTAAGCAGCCCCAGCATTTT. Protein: CASSISGTRKQPQHF. This rearrangement joins TRBV19 to TRBJ1-5; D might be TRBD1 (6 bases). Per the germline V gene, CDR1 is LNHDA and CDR2 is SQIVND (reference sequence). There are 15 residues in the CDR3. V was shortened by 2 bases and J by 7 bases, with 15 bases between the two germline ends.

The chain couples TRBV11-2 to TRBJ2-6; no definite D call. The CDR3 runs 14 residues. Germline assignment: CDR1 SGHAT and CDR2 FQNNGV. V lost 7 bases, J lost 0 bases, and 7 bases lay in between. For the CDR3, the DNA is TGTGCCAGCATGGTACGCTCTGGGGCCAACGTCCTGACTTTC. Translating gives CASMVRSGANVLTF.

The J gene is TRBJ1-1, the V gene TRBV10-3; 7 bases map to TRBD1. V shed 6 bases, J shed 4 bases, and the junction held 8 bases outside the gene matches. This CDR3 is built from 14 residues. Per germline, CDR1 ENHRY and CDR2 SYGVKD. CDR3 in amino acids: CAISQEGASTEAFF. The CDR3 nucleotides are TGTGCCATCAGCCAGGAGGGGGCGTCCACTGAAGCTTTCTTT.

This clonotype has only a few counts. The chain is built from TRBV12-3 or TRBV12-4 and TRBJ2-7, with TRBD1 matching over 10 bases. Trimming at V came to 4 bases and at J to 0 bases, leaving 9 bases not matched to a gene. This CDR3 comprises 17 residues. The CDR3 DNA reads TGTGCCAGCAGTTCCCGGGACAGGGGACCGAGCTCCTACGAGCAGTACTTC. Translation gives CASSSRDRGPSSYEQYF.

The chain links TRBV6-1 to TRBJ1-2; 8 bases match TRBD1. This CDR3 has 13 residues. In germline, CDR1 is MNHNS, CDR2 SASEGT. The trim removed 6 bases at V and 7 bases at J, leaving 7 bases unmatched. The CDR3 reads CASSYTGGVGYTF. The CDR3 bases are TGTGCCAGCAGCTATACAGGGGGGGTTGGCTACACCTTC.

This clonotype turned up a few times. This chain uses TRBV11-2 with TRBJ1-1; 9 bases match TRBD1. CDR1 is SGHAT, CDR2 FQNNGV, per germline. The CDR3 is made up of 16 amino acids. V trimming: 1 base; J trimming: 4 bases; junction bases outside the gene matches: 7. CDR3 residues: CASSLGTGEQGTEAFF. The DNA for the CDR3 is TGTGCCAGCAGCTTAGGGACAGGGGAGCAGGGCACTGAAGCTTTCTTT.

This chain links TRBV7-2 with TRBJ2-3, with 7 bases that match TRBD1. V lost 3 bases, J lost 3 bases, and 6 bases stayed unmatched. Germline V gives CDR1 SGHTA, CDR2 FQGNSA. The CDR3 spans 15 residues. In DNA, the CDR3 is TGTGCCAGCAGCTTTAGGAACAGGGGAACAGATACGCAGTATTTT. This gives the protein CASSFRNRGTDTQYF.

This clonotype was seen only a few times. The V call is TRBV12-3 or TRBV12-4, the J call TRBJ1-1, with D hard to call. The CDR3 runs 14 residues. V lost 8 bases and J 0 bases, leaving 13 bases between the germline ends. The CDR3 loop is CASRLPGMNTEAFF. The CDR3 coding sequence is TGTGCCAGCCGCCTCCCAGGCATGAACACTGAAGCTTTCTTT.

The chain recombines TRBV14 with TRBJ2-5, with D unclear. Germline V gene data show CDR1 as SGHDN and CDR2 as FVKESK. V lost 1 base, J lost 2 bases, and 23 bases lay in between. CDR3 length: 19 residues. The CDR3 is CASSQGKAGHVLRQETQYF. In nucleotides, the CDR3 is TGTGCCAGCAGCCAAGGGAAAGCTGGCCATGTCCTCCGACAAGAGACCCAGTACTTC.

The chain carries TRBV7-9 and TRBJ2-1; D gene uncertain. Trimming left V 2 bases short and J 7 bases short, with 6 bases between. The CDR3 runs 12 residues. Germline CDR1 is SEHNR and CDR2 is FQNEAQ (reference sequence). The CDR3 region is CASSLMANEQFF. DNA of the CDR3: TGTGCCAGCAGCTTAATGGCAAATGAGCAGTTCTTC.

This chain joins TRBV7-2 and TRBJ2-3, with TRBD2 matching over 8 bases. With V trimmed by 1 base and J by 2 bases, 2 bases remained unmatched. This CDR3 region has 15 residues. Germline V gene sequence: CDR1 SGHTA, CDR2 FQGNSA. For the CDR3, the DNA is TGTGCCAGCAGCTTAGTAGCGGGGTCCACAGATACGCAGTATTTT. Translation: CASSLVAGSTDTQYF.